The T cell receptor beta chain described here comes from a study of OX40 agonist ivuxolimab in advanced cancers. Libraries were prepared by immunoSEQ multiplex PCR; TCRdb keeps only in-frame clonotypes and omits some of them. The table includes around 90,000 clones, 80% to 90% detected once. The sequencing used CD4+ or CD8+ T cells sorted from blood, collected in a trial of the OX40 agonist ivuxolimab. This receptor was obtained from an adult with an advanced solid tumor such as melanoma, head and neck, liver or kidney cancer.

The chain's CDR3 is CASSLTGMVNQPQHF. For the CDR3, the DNA is TGTGCCAGCAGCTTGACAGGGATGGTCAATCAGCCCCAGCATTTT. J is TRBJ1-5 and V is TRBV7-2; 7 nucleotides line up with TRBD1. Looked up from germline, CDR1 is SGHTA and CDR2 is FQGNSA. Losses at the gene ends were 3 bases for V and 3 bases for J; bases not matched to a gene: 5. The CDR3 extends over 15 amino acids.